This passage covers 32 T cell receptor beta chains from one sample sequenced in a study of T cell repertoires in cytomegalovirus infection. TCRdb analysed the reads with MiXCR anew, one entry per CDR3 protein. The table lists around 770,000 distinct CDR3 sequences, about 27% of them singletons. Antigen specificity for these receptors is unknown. Here the sequenced sample was cultured CD8+ T cells from PBMCs, taken from culture after CMV antigen stimulation. The receptors were sampled from a human donor in good health (CMV status not recorded). Some clones in this sample may be carry-over from other donors' samples.

This clonotype turned up a few times. The J gene is TRBJ1-4, the V gene TRBV6-1, with no clear D. The CDR3 spans 13 residues. CDR1 MNHNS and CDR2 SASEGT come from the germline V gene. The V and J ends lost 10 bases and 4 bases respectively, with 13 bases between them. This CDR3 reads CAISDELNEKLFF. CDR3 DNA: TGTGCCATAAGCGACGAACTTAATGAAAAACTGTTTTTT.

This clonotype was detected ten times or more. This sequence joins TRBV12-3 or TRBV12-4 and TRBJ1-1, with 9 bases matching TRBD1. J gave up 3 bases and V 6 bases, and 11 bases lay outside the gene matches. The CDR3 runs to 16 residues. CDR3 sequence reads: CASSPRGTGRDTEAFF. The CDR3 DNA is TGTGCCAGCAGCCCCCGGGGGACAGGGAGGGACACTGAAGCTTTCTTT.

The V gene is TRBV6-1, the J gene TRBJ2-5; weak D call: TRBD1 (6 bases). Germline loops: CDR1 MNHNS, CDR2 SASEGT. The CDR3 consists of 12 residues. The V gene lost 11 bases and the J gene lost 2 bases, with 12 bases spanning the gap. The CDR3 region is CAVRGGQETQYF. The CDR3 nucleotides read TGTGCCGTCAGGGGTGGACAAGAGACCCAGTACTTC.

This clonotype showed up just a few times. The V gene is TRBV15, the J gene TRBJ2-1; D ambiguous. From germline, CDR1 is LNHNV and CDR2 YYDKDF (reference sequence). The CDR3 is 19 amino acids. The germline V and J ends were trimmed by 0 bases and 8 bases, with 26 bases remaining between them. The CDR3 bases are TGTGCCACCAGCAGAGAGTCCCCTAAGAGAAATTCGGGTTTCGATGAGCAGTTCTTC. Translating gives CATSRESPKRNSGFDEQFF.

Many counts were recorded for this clonotype. V is TRBV7-9 and J is TRBJ2-1, with D perhaps TRBD1 (6 bases). Germline loops: CDR1 SEHNR, CDR2 FQNEAQ (reference sequence). The CDR3 covers 13 residues. With 1 base removed from V and 6 bases from J, the gap between germline ends came to 7 bases. The CDR3 DNA follows: TGTGCCAGCAGCTTAGGGACAGCCAATGAGCAGTTCTTC. It is translated as CASSLGTANEQFF.

The chain employs TRBV10-3 and TRBJ2-6, with 9 positions matching TRBD1. Germline lookup yields CDR1 ENHRY and CDR2 SYGVKD. Unmatched junction bases numbered 9, after V lost 6 bases and J lost 0 bases. The CDR3 length is 18 residues. This CDR3 is CAIRIRDRVDSGANVLTF. CDR3 coding DNA: TGTGCCATCAGGATCCGGGACAGGGTCGACTCTGGGGCCAACGTCCTGACTTTC.

The rearrangement uses TRBV6-5 and TRBJ2-3; D is undetermined. V was clipped by 7 bases and J by 2 bases, with 10 bases between them. The V gene's germline CDR1 is MNHEY and CDR2 SVGAGI. There are 13 residues in the CDR3. In DNA, the CDR3 is TGTGCCAGCACTTCGTTAGACACAGATACGCAGTATTTT. It specifies CASTSLDTDTQYF.

This clonotype was found a few times. The CDR3 loop reads CASSIQGLFLEAFF. The CDR3 nucleotides read TGTGCCAGCAGCATACAGGGATTATTTCTCGAAGCTTTCTTT. This rearrangement joins TRBV7-2 to TRBJ1-1, with D possibly matching TRBD1 (6 bases). Per germline, CDR1 SGHTA and CDR2 FQGNSA. The CDR3 runs to 14 residues. V was cut by 5 bases and J by 8 bases, with 18 bases left in between.

This chain joins TRBV6-6 and TRBJ1-5; tentatively, D is TRBD1 (5 bases). The ends were cut back, 2 bases at V and 5 bases at J, with 10 bases in the middle. The CDR3 covers 14 residues. In germline, CDR1 is MNHNY, CDR2 SVGAGI (reference sequence). CDR3 loop: CASSYGEGYQPQHF. In nucleotides, the CDR3 is TGTGCCAGCAGTTACGGGGAGGGGTATCAGCCCCAGCATTTT.

V and J are TRBV27 and TRBJ2-7; D might be TRBD1 (6 bases). From germline, CDR1 is MNHEY and CDR2 SMNVEV (reference sequence). The CDR3 is 15 amino acids. Trimming stripped 0 bases from V and 4 bases from J, with 13 bases between. The CDR3 nucleotides are TGTGCCAGCAGTTTATCGCCGGGACATGTATACGAGCAGTACTTC. This encodes CASSLSPGHVYEQYF.

The chain joins TRBV12-3 or TRBV12-4 to TRBJ2-7; 14 bases line up with TRBD2. The CDR3 totals 18 residues. The V gene end was trimmed by 3 bases and the J gene end by 2 bases; junction bases not matched to a gene: 9. CDR3 region: CASSFVKETSGGAYEQYF. The CDR3 DNA follows: TGTGCCAGCAGTTTCGTTAAAGAGACTAGCGGGGGGGCCTACGAGCAGTACTTC.

The V and J genes are TRBV6-2 or TRBV6-3 and TRBJ2-5; perhaps TRBD2 as D (6 bases). Germline V lookup: CDR1 MNHEY, CDR2 SVGEGT. This CDR3 contains 15 residues. Trimming took off 6 bases at V and 2 bases at J, with 16 bases between the two ends. This CDR3 is CASRSWGVGQETQYF. The CDR3 DNA reads TGTGCCAGCAGGAGCTGGGGGGTAGGGCAAGAGACCCAGTACTTC.

The chain employs TRBV4-3 and TRBJ1-2, with D perhaps TRBD1 (6 bases). The ends were cut back, 0 bases at V and 6 bases at J, with 11 bases in the middle. CDR3 length equals 14 residues. The germline V gene encodes CDR1 LGHNA and CDR2 YSLEER. The CDR3 loop reads CASSQEIRQDGYTF. CDR3 bases: TGCGCCAGCAGCCAAGAGATCCGACAGGATGGCTACACCTTC.

The chain recombines TRBV20-1 with TRBJ2-1; possibly TRBD1 or TRBD2 for D (5 bases each). Trimming pared 8 bases from V and 6 bases from J, leaving 20 bases between. This CDR3 region has 14 residues. The germline CDR1 and CDR2 sequences are DFQATT and SNEGSKA (reference sequence). The CDR3 DNA sequence: TGCAGTCCCGAAGACCGAGAGAGGGGCAATGAGCAGTTCTTC. Amino acids: CSPEDRERGNEQFF.

This chain joins TRBV10-2 and TRBJ1-1; no clear D. There are 14 residues in the CDR3. The V gene lost 0 bases and the J gene lost 5 bases, with 10 bases spanning the gap. In germline, CDR1 is WSHSY, CDR2 SAAADI. This CDR3 is CASSESAGITEAFF. CDR3 coding DNA: TGCGCCAGCAGTGAGTCCGCGGGAATTACTGAAGCTTTCTTT.

The chain uses TRBV19 and TRBJ2-1, with 12 positions matching TRBD2. V lost 7 bases and J lost 8; bases outside the gene matches: 12. Germline V gives CDR1 LNHDA, CDR2 SQIVND (reference sequence). The CDR3 consists of 16 residues. The CDR3 DNA follows: TGTGCCAGTACCATAACCACTAGCGGGGGGTTCGATGAGCAGTTCTTC. This sequence encodes CASTITTSGGFDEQFF.

The sample holds a few counts of this clonotype. This chain links TRBV6-1 with TRBJ2-1; 14 bases align to TRBD2. The J segment lost 6 bases and the V segment lost 10 bases, leaving 5 bases of the junction unmatched. The CDR3 is 14 residues long. Germline assignment: CDR1 MNHNS and CDR2 SASEGT. This chain's CDR3 is CATRLAGGLNEQFF. The CDR3 DNA follows: TGTGCCACCAGACTAGCGGGGGGGCTCAATGAGCAGTTCTTC.

This clonotype occurred many times. The chain recombines TRBV6-5 with TRBJ2-2, with unresolved D. The germline V gene encodes CDR1 MNHEY and CDR2 SVGAGI. V shed 0 bases and J shed 0 bases, with 11 bases lying between them. This CDR3 has 17 residues. As DNA, the CDR3 is TGTGCCAGCAGTTACTCAACGAAACGGGCGAACACCGGGGAGCTGTTTTTT. This codes for CASSYSTKRANTGELFF.

This clonotype has only a few counts. The rearrangement joins TRBV5-1 to TRBJ1-1, with D possibly being TRBD1 (5 bases). Germline V gene lookup returns CDR1 SGHRS and CDR2 YFSETQ. Trimming cost V 4 bases and J 4 bases, with 11 bases left between them. This CDR3 has 13 amino acids. CDR3 region: CASSRGSGTEAFF. In nucleotides, the CDR3 is TGCGCCAGCAGCCGGGGGTCGGGCACTGAAGCTTTCTTT.

The gene calls are TRBV5-1 and TRBJ1-1; 8 bases map to TRBD1. This CDR3 is 16 amino acids long. V shed 0 bases and J 1 base; nucleotides not matched to a gene: 5. Germline CDR1 reads SGHRS; CDR2 reads YFSETQ. Here the CDR3 reads CASSLALTGANTEAFF. CDR3 sequence (DNA): TGCGCCAGCAGCTTGGCTCTGACAGGGGCGAACACTGAAGCTTTCTTT.

The rearrangement links TRBV3-1 to TRBJ2-1, with TRBD2 as a possible D gene (5 bases). This CDR3 region has 16 residues. V was pared by 0 bases and J by 2 bases, with 11 bases between. Germline V gives CDR1 LGHDT, CDR2 YNNKEL (reference sequence). The CDR3 coding sequence is TGTGCCAGCAGCCAAGAGGGTAGCGTGCCCTACAATGAGCAGTTCTTC. Translating gives CASSQEGSVPYNEQFF.

V is TRBV7-2 and J is TRBJ2-7; D is tentatively TRBD1 or TRBD2 (5 bases each). CDR3 length: 14 residues. Germline loops: CDR1 SGHTA, CDR2 FQGNSA. Trimming shortened V by 1 base and J by 4 bases, and 11 bases separated the two germline ends. This chain's CDR3 is CASSLVGREYEQYV. DNA for the CDR3: TGTGCCAGCAGCTTAGTTGGCAGGGAGTACGAGCAGTACGTC.

The CDR3 region has the DNA TGTGCCAGCAGCGTAGGACATGAGCAGTTCTTC. As protein: CASSVGHEQFF. The chain recombines TRBV9 with TRBJ2-1; D unclear. CDR1 and CDR2 from the germline V gene are SGDLS and YYNGEE. The CDR3 length is 11 residues. V lost 0 bases and J 8 bases, leaving 3 bases between the germline ends.

This clonotype has a handful of counts. V usage is TRBV20-1 and J usage is TRBJ2-2; D is undetermined. The CDR3 has 12 amino acids. Trimming pared 6 bases from V and 5 bases from J, leaving 10 bases between. The germline CDR1 and CDR2 sequences are DFQATT and SNEGSKA (reference sequence). CDR3 in amino acids: CSARGGTGELFF. In DNA, the CDR3 is TGCAGTGCCCGTGGCGGAACCGGGGAGCTGTTTTTT.

The rearrangement links TRBV5-8 to TRBJ2-7, with 7 nucleotides matching TRBD1. The germline CDR1 and CDR2 sequences are SGHTS and YDEGEE. The CDR3 is 13 amino acids. V shed 4 bases and J 3 bases; nucleotides not matched to a gene: 4. The CDR3 DNA is TGTGCCAGCAGCATGAACAGGGGCTACGAGCAGTACTTC. This sequence encodes CASSMNRGYEQYF.

This clonotype was counted a few times. The chain uses TRBV4-2 and TRBJ2-1; TRBD1 matches at 9 bases. V shed 0 bases, J shed 6 bases, and the junction held 9 bases outside the gene matches. Germline lookup yields CDR1 LGHNA and CDR2 YNFKEQ. CDR3 length: 17 amino acids. This CDR3 is CASSQDLTGGNGNEQFF. The CDR3 DNA follows: TGTGCCAGCAGCCAAGATTTGACAGGGGGAAACGGCAATGAGCAGTTCTTC.

This clonotype was seen more than once but under ten times. The chain combines TRBV27 with TRBJ2-3; TRBD1 might be the D (5 bases). This CDR3 is built from 14 residues. V lost 5 bases and J lost 5, with 14 bases in between. Germline CDR1 reads MNHEY; CDR2 reads SMNVEV (reference sequence). This CDR3 is CASSIYGARDTQYF. The CDR3, as DNA: TGTGCCAGCAGTATATATGGGGCCAGAGATACGCAGTATTTT.

The chain is built from TRBV10-3 and TRBJ1-1, with D possibly being TRBD1 (5 bases). Looked up from germline, CDR1 is ENHRY and CDR2 is SYGVKD. Trimming cost V 6 bases and J 1 base, with 24 bases left between them. The CDR3 loop spans 18 amino acids. CDR3 residues: CAISAVGRSARANTEAFF. The CDR3 region has the DNA TGTGCCATCAGCGCAGTGGGGCGATCCGCGCGGGCGAACACTGAAGCTTTCTTT.

The chain recombines TRBV14 with TRBJ2-2, with TRBD2 matching 9 bases. The CDR3 totals 15 residues. Germline CDR1 reads SGHDN; CDR2 reads FVKESK. Losses at the gene ends were 1 base for V and 4 bases for J; bases not matched to a gene: 1. This CDR3 is CASSQVAGVTGELFF. The CDR3 coding sequence is TGTGCCAGCAGCCAAGTAGCGGGGGTCACCGGGGAGCTGTTTTTT. Variable domain in full (rest from reference TRBV14 and TRBJ2-2): EAGVTQFPSHSVIEKGQTVTLRCDPISGHDNLYWYRRVMGKEIKFLLHFVKESKQDESGMPNNRFLAERTGGTYSTLKVQPAELEDSGVYFCASSQVAGVTGELFFGEGSRLTVL.

V gene TRBV9 combines with J gene TRBJ2-5; 10 bases align to TRBD1. Germline CDR1 reads SGDLS; CDR2 reads YYNGEE. V shed 3 bases and J 1 base; nucleotides not matched to a gene: 12. This CDR3 has 18 amino acids. CDR3 protein: CASSAGTGVSLSQETQYF. DNA of the CDR3: TGTGCCAGCAGCGCCGGGACAGGGGTTTCTCTTTCCCAAGAGACCCAGTACTTC.

Ten or more counts support this clonotype. The V call is TRBV7-9, the J call TRBJ2-1; 8 nucleotides line up with TRBD1. CDR1 is SEHNR, CDR2 FQNEAQ, per germline (reference sequence). V shed 5 bases and J 3 bases; nucleotides not matched to a gene: 6. This CDR3 contains 15 residues. CDR3 in DNA: TGTGCCAGCAGCCGCGGACAGGGTAACTACAATGAGCAGTTCTTC. It translates to CASSRGQGNYNEQFF.

This clonotype came up a few times. A clone one base away is much larger, so this may be a read error. For the CDR3, the DNA is TGTGCCAGCAGTTTAAGGGGAACTGGAAACACCATATATTTT. Its translation: CASSLRGTGNTIYF. This sequence joins TRBV27 and TRBJ1-3; the D gene is possibly TRBD1 (5 bases). The CDR3 consists of 14 residues. Trimming stripped 2 bases from V and 2 bases from J, with 7 bases between. The germline CDR1 and CDR2 sequences are MNHEY and SMNVEV (reference sequence).